Below are 6 T cell receptor beta chains sequenced from a single sample in a study of memory CD8 T cells in hepatitis C reinfection. Produced via immunoSEQ multiplex PCR; TCRdb's table is partial and in-frame only. The sample has about 46,000 clones, 75% to 90% seen once. Time point defined: late/post reinfection, 12 to 24 weeks after detection. The sorted cells went straight to TCR sequencing with no prior in vitro expansion. Input material: naive CD8+ T cells sorted from blood. These receptors were obtained from a man between 18 and 29 years old with hepatitis C virus infection.

Details on this clone: One end of the junction varies from germline; a read error may be responsible. V usage is TRBV11-2 and J usage is TRBJ2-3; 11 bases align to TRBD2. CDR1 and CDR2 from the germline V gene are SGHAT and FQNNGV. The CDR3 totals 15 residues. CDR3 nucleotide sequence: TGTGCCAGCAGCTACGGGACTAGCGGAGCAGATACGCGGTATTTT. The encoded protein is CASSYGTSGADTRYF.

The chain uses TRBV7-9 and TRBJ2-7; no clear D gene. The CDR3 contains 11 residues. Germline CDR1 is SEHNR and CDR2 is FQNEAQ (reference sequence). The germline V and J ends were trimmed by 5 bases and 3 bases, with 5 bases remaining between them. CDR3: CASSPNYEQYF. In DNA form, the CDR3 reads TGTGCCAGCAGCCCAAACTACGAGCAGTACTTC.

The chain has TRBV21-1 and TRBJ2-5; no check of the table's D call, TRBD2, against the DNA was made. TRBV21-1 corresponds to a pseudogene. This CDR3 has 16 residues. The CDR3 DNA follows: TGTGCCAGCAGCGCCGCAGGAGGTCGGCTCCAAGAGACCCAGTACTTC. Amino acids: CASSAAGGRLQETQYF.

The chain combines TRBV27 with TRBJ1-5; no clear D gene. This CDR3 has 13 amino acids. V lost 5 bases and J 8 bases, leaving 13 bases between the germline ends. CDR1 MNHEY and CDR2 SMNVEV come from the germline V gene (reference sequence). The DNA for the CDR3 is TGTGCCAGCAGTACCAATCTCGGGGAGCCCCAGCATTTT. Its protein is CASSTNLGEPQHF.

The chain uses TRBV6-1 and TRBJ2-6, with TRBD2 matching over 11 bases. V lost 3 bases and J lost 0; bases outside the gene matches: 4. The CDR3 is 18 amino acids. CDR1 is MNHNS and CDR2 is SASEGT in the germline V gene. Written as DNA, the CDR3 is TGTGCCAGCAGTGACCCGACTAGCGGGGACTCTGGGGCCAACGTCCTGACTTTC. Its translation: CASSDPTSGDSGANVLTF.

The chain has TRBV7-9 and TRBJ1-1; D gene ambiguous. Germline V CDR1 and CDR2: SEHNR, FQNEAQ (reference sequence). The CDR3 runs 15 residues. The V and J ends lost 3 bases and 3 bases respectively, with 14 bases between them. In DNA, the CDR3 is TGTGCCAGCAGCTTCATTGACACCGGTGACACTGAAGCTTTCTTT. It specifies CASSFIDTGDTEAFF. Variable domain in full (rest from reference TRBV7-9 and TRBJ1-1): DTGVSQNPRHKITKRGQNVTFRCDPISEHNRLYWYRQTLGQGPEFLTYFQNEAQLEKSRLLSDRFSAERPKGSFSTLEIQRTEQGDSAMYLCASSFIDTGDTEAFFGQGTRLTVV.